This entry lists 27 T cell receptor beta chains sequenced from one sample in a study of blood T cell repertoires in COVID-19. This table comes from immunoSEQ multiplex PCR, and its TCRdb copy is limited to in-frame clones, with some not included. The repertoire consists of about 190,000 clones, with nearly 90% occurring once and the leading ten covering about 0.66%. The sample comprised peripheral blood. The receptors here all came from a middle-aged man with acute or convalescent COVID-19.

The rearrangement links TRBV24-1 to TRBJ2-1, with 9 nucleotides matching TRBD1. Germline values: CDR1 KGHDR, CDR2 SFDVKD. V gave up 2 bases and J gave up 5 bases; unmatched junction bases: 12. The CDR3 is made up of 18 amino acids. This CDR3 is CATSDSIPGTGIHNEQFF. CDR3 nucleotide sequence: TGTGCCACCAGTGATTCAATTCCCGGGACAGGGATACACAATGAGCAGTTCTTC.

This clone has a single count. J is TRBJ1-5 and V is TRBV28, with 9 bases that match TRBD1. V gave up 7 bases and J gave up 0 bases; unmatched junction bases: 10. This CDR3 region has 17 residues. CDR1 is MDHEN, CDR2 SYDVKM, per germline. The CDR3 bases are TGTGCCAGCACTTCCGGGACAGGGACCTATAGCAATCAGCCCCAGCATTTT. Its protein product is CASTSGTGTYSNQPQHF. The complete variable domain, with remaining parts taken from reference TRBV28 and TRBJ1-5, reads DVKVTQSSRYLVKRTGEKVFLECVQDMDHENMFWYRQDPGLGLRLIYFSYDVKMKEKGDIPEGYSVSREKKERFSLILESASTNQTSMYLCASTSGTGTYSNQPQHFGDGTRLSIL.

The chain uses TRBV7-8 and TRBJ2-7; TRBD2 matches 13 bases. In germline, CDR1 is SGHVS, CDR2 FQNEAQ. Unmatched junction bases numbered 3, after V lost 8 bases and J lost 5 bases. CDR3 length: 13 amino acids. DNA for the CDR3: TGTGCCAGCGGGACTAGCGGGACGAACGAGCAGTACTTC. Protein product: CASGTSGTNEQYF.

This rearrangement joins TRBV3-1 (or the pseudogene TRBV3-2) to TRBJ2-5; 11 bases are shared with TRBD2. The CDR3 runs to 15 residues. V trimming: 3 bases; J trimming: 5 bases; junction bases outside the gene matches: 5. The germline CDR1 and CDR2 sequences are LGHDT and YNNKEL (reference sequence). The CDR3 DNA follows: TGTGCCAGCAGCCACCCTAGACTAGCGGGGGAGACCCAGTACTTC. It is translated as CASSHPRLAGETQYF.

The chain uses TRBV7-9 and TRBJ1-2, with unresolved D. This CDR3 region has 14 residues. CDR1 and CDR2 (germline): SEHNR, FQNEAQ (reference sequence). The germline V and J ends were trimmed by 5 bases and 6 bases, with 16 bases remaining between them. The CDR3 sequence: CASSPKGSSDGYTF. The CDR3 DNA sequence: TGTGCCAGCAGCCCAAAAGGGAGCTCAGATGGCTACACCTTC.

V and J are TRBV7-9 and TRBJ2-2, with D perhaps matching TRBD1 (5 bases). Germline CDR1 SEHNR, CDR2 FQNEAQ (reference sequence). The CDR3 extends over 13 amino acids. The V and J ends lost 3 bases and 5 bases respectively, with 7 bases between them. This CDR3 reads CASSFQGTGELFF. DNA for the CDR3: TGTGCCAGCAGCTTCCAGGGAACCGGGGAGCTGTTTTTT.

This clone has a handful of counts. The rearrangement joins TRBV9 to TRBJ2-2; 7 bases map to TRBD2. The germline gives CDR1 SGDLS, CDR2 YYNGEE. V shed 0 bases and J 4 bases; nucleotides not matched to a gene: 12. The CDR3 is 18 amino acids. CDR3 amino acids: CASSVGEGGPSGTGELFF. DNA of the CDR3: TGTGCCAGCAGCGTAGGAGAGGGAGGGCCCTCGGGCACCGGGGAGCTGTTTTTT.

V is TRBV6-5 and J is TRBJ2-7; 9 nucleotides align to TRBD2. The V segment lost 10 bases and the J segment 1 base; nucleotides outside the gene matches: 8. Per germline, CDR1 MNHEY and CDR2 SVGAGI. This CDR3 has 14 residues. The CDR3 DNA reads as TGTGCCACGACGCGACTAGCGGCTTCCTACGAGCAGTACTTC. Its protein product is CATTRLAASYEQYF.

This clone was found a few times. The chain couples TRBV7-2 to TRBJ2-3; 7 bases line up with TRBD2. J gave up 4 bases and V 6 bases, and 13 bases lay outside the gene matches. The germline CDR1 and CDR2 sequences are SGHTA and FQGNSA. This CDR3 comprises 16 residues. In nucleotides, the CDR3 is TGTGCCAGCAGAACTCGAGGCGGGGGTGGTGCAGATACGCAGTATTTT. This encodes CASRTRGGGGADTQYF. Supplemented by reference TRBV7-2 and TRBJ2-3, the full variable domain reads GAGVSQSPSNKVTEKGKDVELRCDPISGHTALYWYRQSLGQGLEFLIYFQGNSAPDKSGLPSDRFSAERTGGSVSTLTIQRTQQEDSAVYLCASRTRGGGGADTQYFGPGTRLTVL.

This chain links TRBV6-6 with TRBJ2-1; D gene unclear. Per the germline V gene, CDR1 is MNHNY and CDR2 is SVGAGI (reference sequence). CDR3 length equals 14 residues. Trimming pared 0 bases from V and 5 bases from J, leaving 8 bases between. The CDR3 region is CASSYSMADNEQFF. In DNA, the CDR3 is TGTGCCAGCAGTTACTCGATGGCTGACAATGAGCAGTTCTTC.

The chain joins TRBV3-1 (or the pseudogene TRBV3-2) to TRBJ2-5; 7 positions agree with TRBD2. CDR3 length: 12 residues. J gave up 4 bases and V 8 bases, and 4 bases lay outside the gene matches. CDR1 is LGHDT, CDR2 YNNKEL, per germline (reference sequence). The CDR3 region is CASGRGGETQYF. In DNA, the CDR3 is TGTGCCAGCGGGAGGGGTGGAGAGACCCAGTACTTC.

The gene calls are TRBV4-3 and TRBJ2-1; 10 bases line up with TRBD1. From germline, CDR1 is LGHNA and CDR2 YSLEER. The V and J ends lost 3 bases and 3 bases, in that order; junction bases with no gene match: 5. The CDR3 length is 16 residues. CDR3 sequence: CASSQAGTGDYNEQFF. The CDR3, as DNA: TGCGCCAGCAGCCAGGCCGGGACAGGGGACTACAATGAGCAGTTCTTC.

The chain is built from TRBV5-1 and TRBJ2-2, with TRBD1 identical over 8 bases. J lost 0 bases, V lost 1 base, and 5 bases had no gene match. Germline assignment: CDR1 SGHRS and CDR2 YFSETQ. The CDR3 covers 17 residues. CDR3 nucleotides: TGCGCCAGCAGCTTGAACACAGGGGGGTCGAACACCGGGGAGCTGTTTTTT. This translates into CASSLNTGGSNTGELFF.

The chain is built from TRBV18 and TRBJ2-2; TRBD2 might be the D (7 bases). V lost 3 bases to trimming and J lost 2 bases, with 16 bases between them. There are 17 residues in the CDR3. Germline CDR1 and CDR2: KGHSH and LQKENI. The DNA of the CDR3 is TGTGCCAGCTCACCCCAGGCGGGGGCGGGAAACACCGGGGAGCTGTTTTTT. Translating gives CASSPQAGAGNTGELFF.

The chain has TRBV9 and TRBJ2-5, with D perhaps TRBD2 (7 bases). The CDR3 contains 16 residues. Germline V gene data show CDR1 as SGDLS and CDR2 as YYNGEE. V lost 4 bases and J 2 bases, leaving 18 bases between the germline ends. In nucleotides, the CDR3 is TGTGCCAGCAGCCCCGGGGGGCACACAACTCAAGAGACCCAGTACTTC. It yields the protein CASSPGGHTTQETQYF.

The chain couples TRBV27 to TRBJ2-7, with a possible D match to TRBD2 (6 bases). Germline CDR1 is MNHEY and CDR2 is SMNVEV (reference sequence). The CDR3 covers 15 residues. V shed 6 bases and J shed 2 bases, with 17 bases lying between them. The CDR3 DNA reads TGTGCCAGCAGGTTGAATGGACTAACCGCCTACGAGCAGTACTTC. It codes for CASRLNGLTAYEQYF.

The chain links TRBV19 to TRBJ2-3; D call uncertain. This CDR3 comprises 14 residues. V was cut by 3 bases and J by 0 bases, with 7 bases left in between. CDR1 and CDR2 (germline): LNHDA, SQIVND (reference sequence). CDR3: CASSIQFSTDTQYF. The DNA for the CDR3 is TGTGCCAGTAGTATCCAGTTTAGCACAGATACGCAGTATTTT. Together with reference TRBV19 and TRBJ2-3, the CDR3 gives the full variable domain: DGGITQSPKYLFRKEGQNVTLSCEQNLNHDAMYWYRQDPGQGLRLIYYSQIVNDFQKGDIAEGYSVSREKKESFPLTVTSAQKNPTAFYLCASSIQFSTDTQYFGPGTRLTVL.

Note on this clone: Other DNA sequences in the same sample also yield this CDR3. The chain has TRBV24-1 and TRBJ1-5, with D unclear. Per the germline V gene, CDR1 is KGHDR and CDR2 is SFDVKD. The germline V and J ends were trimmed by 4 bases and 3 bases, with 3 bases remaining between them. This CDR3 is 12 amino acids long. This CDR3 reads CATSDSNQPQHF. CDR3 bases: TGTGCCACCAGTGACTCCAATCAGCCCCAGCATTTT.

The chain joins TRBV18 to TRBJ2-1; the D gene is possibly TRBD1 (6 bases). Germline assignment: CDR1 KGHSH and CDR2 LQKENI. The CDR3 has 14 residues. Trimming shortened V by 3 bases and J by 7 bases, and 13 bases separated the two germline ends. As DNA, the CDR3 is TGTGCCAGCTCACCCGTATACAGGGTAAATGAGCAGTTCTTC. Protein sequence: CASSPVYRVNEQFF.

This chain connects TRBV7-2 to TRBJ1-3; D is perhaps TRBD1 (6 bases). CDR3 length equals 14 residues. Germline CDR1 and CDR2: SGHTA and FQGNSA. The V end was cut by 4 bases, the J end by 6 bases, with 13 bases between. The CDR3 DNA is TGTGCCAGCAGCTCAACAGGGAGGGTAAACACCATATATTTT. This gives the protein CASSSTGRVNTIYF.

The genes are TRBV27 and TRBJ2-3; 10 bases line up with TRBD2. Germline trimming cut 1 base from V and 4 bases from J; bases unmatched to any gene: 5. CDR1 is MNHEY and CDR2 is SMNVEV in the germline V gene (reference sequence). CDR3 length: 16 amino acids. The CDR3 loop is CASSLLLAGNADTQYF. The DNA for the CDR3 is TGTGCCAGCAGTTTATTACTAGCGGGGAATGCAGATACGCAGTATTTT.

The count of this clone is one. This CDR3 is CASSGPGTPPPYEQYF. In DNA, the CDR3 is TGTGCCAGCAGCGGACCCGGGACACCACCCCCCTACGAGCAGTACTTC. This chain connects TRBV7-6 to TRBJ2-7; a weak D match, TRBD1 (6 bases). There are 16 residues in the CDR3. With 5 bases removed from V and 2 bases from J, the gap between germline ends came to 19 bases. From germline, CDR1 is SGHVS and CDR2 FNYEAQ.

The chain recombines TRBV4-1 with TRBJ2-3; TRBD2 aligns across 11 bases. The junction had 9 bases not matched to a gene; V was cut back by 1 base and J by 0 bases. Germline V gene lookup returns CDR1 MGHRA and CDR2 YSYEKL. The CDR3 is made up of 19 amino acids. The CDR3 DNA sequence: TGCGCCAGCAGCCAAGGACTAGCGGGGATTCCATCAAGCACAGATACGCAGTATTTT. Protein: CASSQGLAGIPSSTDTQYF.

The V and J genes are TRBV5-1 and TRBJ2-2; 14 bases match TRBD2. J was trimmed by 4 bases and V by 2 bases; bases with no gene match: 10. The CDR3 is made up of 19 amino acids. CDR1 is SGHRS and CDR2 is YFSETQ in the germline V gene. Written as DNA, the CDR3 is TGCGCCAGCAGCTTAGCGGGACTAGCGGGGGCGGTCCGCACCGGGGAGCTGTTTTTT. This gives the protein CASSLAGLAGAVRTGELFF.

The gene calls are TRBV7-2 and TRBJ1-3, with D hard to call. Germline lookup yields CDR1 SGHTA and CDR2 FQGNSA. This CDR3 is 13 amino acids long. V was trimmed by 1 base and J by 8 bases, leaving 9 bases between them. CDR3 bases: TGTGCCAGCAGCTTAGGAGTTTTGGACACCATATATTTT. Translating gives CASSLGVLDTIYF.

The chain uses TRBV7-6 and TRBJ2-2; 10 bases line up with TRBD2. The CDR3 totals 15 residues. Trimming at V came to 0 bases and at J to 8 bases, leaving 3 bases not matched to a gene. Germline V gene data show CDR1 as SGHVS and CDR2 as FNYEAQ. CDR3 coding DNA: TGTGCCAGCAGCTTAGCAGCGGGAGGGCAGGGGGAGCTGTTTTTT. It specifies CASSLAAGGQGELFF.

The chain joins TRBV6-6 to TRBJ2-7, with 10 bases fitting TRBD1. The CDR3 covers 15 residues. Germline V lookup: CDR1 MNHNY, CDR2 SVGAGI (reference sequence). Trimming cost V 2 bases and J 3 bases; bases outside gene matches: 4. CDR3 coding DNA: TGTGCCAGCAGTTACGGGGGACAGGGGAACTACGAGCAGTACGTC. Translating it yields CASSYGGQGNYEQYV.